This TCR beta chain appears in the sequencing data of a study of blood T cell repertoires in COVID-19. Study-wide background: The United States, Italy and Spain provided the acute and convalescent COVID-19 samples. Sources were T cells, B-cell-depleted T cells, or PBMCs; the material itself was cDNA or gDNA.

Data came from immunoSEQ multiplex PCR; TCRdb stores just in-frame clones and leaves some out. The table shows some 270,000 clones, with approximately 83% occurring only once. The CDR3 contains 13 residues. V lost 7 bases to trimming and J lost 4 bases; unmatched junction nucleotides: 1. CDR1 is MGHDK, CDR2 SYGVNS, per germline. Enrollees, roughly 18 to 95 years old, lived in approximately 25 US areas. Before being deemed recovered, Cohort 3 donors had two negative PCRs, clearance, or symptom resolution. This chain joins TRBV25-1 and TRBJ1-4; TRBD1 aligns across 9 bases. The sample was PBMCs or T cells enriched from blood (not recorded which). The clonotype was recovered from a young woman who had recovered from COVID-19. CDR3 amino acids: CASKGQGNEKLFF. The CDR3 nucleotides read TGTGCCAGCAAGGGACAGGGTAATGAAAAACTGTTTTTT.